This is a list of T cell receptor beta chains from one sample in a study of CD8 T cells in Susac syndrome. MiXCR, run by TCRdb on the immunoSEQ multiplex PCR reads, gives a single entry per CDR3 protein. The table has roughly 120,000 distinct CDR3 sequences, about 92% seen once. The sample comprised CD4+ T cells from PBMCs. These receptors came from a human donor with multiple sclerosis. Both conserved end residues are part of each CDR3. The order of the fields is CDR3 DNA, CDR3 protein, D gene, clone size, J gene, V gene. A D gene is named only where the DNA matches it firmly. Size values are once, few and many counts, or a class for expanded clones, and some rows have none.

TGTGCCAGCAGCACCCAAACGGGACAGGGGGACTATGGCTACACCTTC	CASSTQTGQGDYGYTF	TRBD1	.	TRBJ1-2	TRBV7-9
TGTGCCAGCAGTTTAGAGGGGCGATCCTACAATGAGCAGTTCTTC	CASSLEGRSYNEQFF	.	.	TRBJ2-1	TRBV27
TGCGCCAGCAGCTTGGGCAGCTTAAACACTGAAGCTTTCTTT	CASSLGSLNTEAFF	.	once	TRBJ1-1	TRBV5-1
TGCAGTGCTCAGTCAGGGCCGACTTCACCCCTCCACTTT	CSAQSGPTSPLHF	.	.	TRBJ1-6	TRBV20-1
TGCAGTGCTCGGCAGCCGAACACCGGGGAGCTGTTTTTT	CSARQPNTGELFF	.	.	TRBJ2-2	TRBV20-1
TGTGCCAGCAGCGTAGAAGGGACCGTACAAGAGACCCAGTACTTC	CASSVEGTVQETQYF	.	.	TRBJ2-5	TRBV9
TGTGCCAGCAGCCCTCGCCTCGGACTACCACTTGGAACCGGGGAGCTGTTTTTT	CASSPRLGLPLGTGELFF	.	.	TRBJ2-2	TRBV11-2
TGTGCCAGCAGCCCCCCGGACACCTATGGCTACACCTTC	CASSPPDTYGYTF	.	.	TRBJ1-2	TRBV5-4
TGTGCCAGCACCAAGGACAGGGGATCGTATGGCTACACCTTC	CASTKDRGSYGYTF	TRBD1	.	TRBJ1-2	TRBV2
TGTGCCAGCAGCCCCCTGACAGGGTTCTCCTACGAGCAGTACTTC	CASSPLTGFSYEQYF	TRBD1	.	TRBJ2-7	TRBV11-3
TGCAGCGTTGAAGATGGATATGGCTACACCTTC	CSVEDGYGYTF	.	.	TRBJ1-2	TRBV29-1
TGCAGCGTGACCCGACAGGCACAAGAGACCCAGTACTTC	CSVTRQAQETQYF	.	.	TRBJ2-5	TRBV29-1
TGCAGCGTTGAATCGGGGGGACAGAACACCTTC	CSVESGGQNTF	TRBD1	.	TRBJ1-2	TRBV29-1
TGTGCCAGCAGCTTGACTGTGGGGACGGCGGAGTTCTCCTTT	CASSLTVGTAEFSF	.	.	TRBJ1-6	TRBV7-2
TGTGCCAGCAGCCCCTACAACGGGGGGCCTTACGAGCAGTACTTC	CASSPYNGGPYEQYF	.	.	TRBJ2-7	TRBV14
TGTGCCAGCAGTTACTCCGCTAGCCTAAGCTCGAACACTGAAGCTTTCTTT	CASSYSASLSSNTEAFF	.	.	TRBJ1-1	TRBV6-2/TRBV6-3
TGTGCCAGCAGCCCGATTTGGGGGGGTGGTCAGCCCCAGCATTTT	CASSPIWGGGQPQHF	.	once	TRBJ1-5	TRBV7-8
TGCGCCAGCAGCTTGGGAGGGGTAGCAGATACGCAGTATTTT	CASSLGGVADTQYF	.	.	TRBJ2-3	TRBV5-1
TGTGCCAGCTCACCAGGAGACAGGGGGCACTCCTACGAGCAGTACTTC	CASSPGDRGHSYEQYF	TRBD1	.	TRBJ2-7	TRBV18
TGCGCCAGCAGCTTGGAGGGGTCCGGGGAGCAGTTCTTC	CASSLEGSGEQFF	.	.	TRBJ2-1	TRBV5-1
TGTGCCAGCAGTTTAAGGGGGCGGGGGACCGGGGAGCTGTTTTTT	CASSLRGRGTGELFF	.	.	TRBJ2-2	TRBV27
TGTGCCAGCAGCCGTCGACAGGGCCACACGAAACTGTTTTTT	CASSRRQGHTKLFF	TRBD1	once	TRBJ1-4	TRBV7-2
TGTGCCAGCAGGGATTTACAGGGTACCCTTTTT	CASRDLQGTLF	.	.	TRBJ1-4	TRBV2
TGTGCCACCGCCGGGGGGCACTCCTACGAGCAGTACTTC	CATAGGHSYEQYF	.	.	TRBJ2-7	TRBV28
TGTGCCATCAGTGAGCCGGGACTGCAAGAGACCCAGTACTTC	CAISEPGLQETQYF	.	.	TRBJ2-5	TRBV10-3
TGTGCCAGCAGTTCGACAGGGAAATGGAGCAATCAGCCCCAGCATTTT	CASSSTGKWSNQPQHF	TRBD1	.	TRBJ1-5	TRBV6-2/TRBV6-3
TGTGCCAGGTCCCTTATCGGACAGGTAGAATATAGCAATCAGCCCCAGCATTTT	CARSLIGQVEYSNQPQHF	TRBD1	once	TRBJ1-5	TRBV27
TGTGCCAGCAGTTTAGAGGGGGAGCAGTACTTC	CASSLEGEQYF	.	.	TRBJ2-7	TRBV12-3/TRBV12-4
TGTGCCAGCTCACGTGGGCAGGATACGCAGTATTTT	CASSRGQDTQYF	.	.	TRBJ2-3	TRBV18
TGTGCCAGCAGTCCGAAAGGCTCATTATCGTCTGGGCAGGGCGGAGAAAAACTGTTTTTT	CASSPKGSLSSGQGGEKLFF	.	.	TRBJ1-4	TRBV12-3/TRBV12-4
TGCAGTGCCACTAGGGACAAACCCTACGAGCAGTACTTC	CSATRDKPYEQYF	.	.	TRBJ2-7	TRBV20-1
TGTGCCAGCAGCGCGACAGGGGCGCGATACGAGCAGTACTTC	CASSATGARYEQYF	TRBD1	.	TRBJ2-7	TRBV5-4
TGTGCCATCAAGCGACAGGGGAAAGGCGGTGAAAAACTGTTTTTT	CAIKRQGKGGEKLFF	TRBD1	.	TRBJ1-4	TRBV28
TGTGCCAGCAGTTCGAGCCTGTTGGCTAATGAAAAACTGTTTTTT	CASSSSLLANEKLFF	.	.	TRBJ1-4	TRBV27
TGCGCCAGCAGCCCCCCGGGAGGGGGTTACTATGGCTACACCTTC	CASSPPGGGYYGYTF	.	.	TRBJ1-2	TRBV5-1
TGTGCCAGCAGCGTCCTCTCCGCTAACTATGGCTACACCTTC	CASSVLSANYGYTF	.	.	TRBJ1-2	TRBV9
TGTGCCAGCAGTCACATCGTCGGAGTAGCCAAAAACATTCAGTACTTC	CASSHIVGVAKNIQYF	.	.	TRBJ2-4	TRBV3-1
TGTGCCAGTAGTCATGCAGGGAGAGGCCAGCCCCAGCATTTT	CASSHAGRGQPQHF	.	once	TRBJ1-5	TRBV19
TGTGCCAGCAGGGACAGGGGCCAGCTGAATGAAAAACTGTTTTTT	CASRDRGQLNEKLFF	TRBD1	.	TRBJ1-4	TRBV28
TGTGCCAGCAGCTTGGGCGGGGACGTCAATGAGCAGTTCTTC	CASSLGGDVNEQFF	.	.	TRBJ2-1	TRBV5-4
TGTGCCAGCAGCGGGAGTGGACAGATGCTAAGGGGCTACACCTTC	CASSGSGQMLRGYTF	.	.	TRBJ1-2	TRBV7-2
TGTGCCTTAGGGACGGAGCGACATGGCTACACCTTC	CALGTERHGYTF	.	once	TRBJ1-2	TRBV2
TGTGCCACCAGTGATCCAAGGGAGGGAGGGTACGAGCAGTACTTC	CATSDPREGGYEQYF	TRBD2	.	TRBJ2-7	TRBV24-1
TGCGCCAGCAGCCCCTTCGGGGTGAACACTGAAGCTTTCTTT	CASSPFGVNTEAFF	.	.	TRBJ1-1	TRBV4-1
TGTGCCAGCAGCCAAGATGCAGGGAACTATGGCTACACCTTC	CASSQDAGNYGYTF	.	.	TRBJ1-2	TRBV14
TGTGCCAGCAGGTCACAGGGACAGATGAACACTGAAGCTTTCTTT	CASRSQGQMNTEAFF	TRBD1	.	TRBJ1-1	TRBV12-3/TRBV12-4
TGTGCCAGCATAATTAAAGAGAACACTGAAGCTTTCTTT	CASIIKENTEAFF	.	.	TRBJ1-1	TRBV7-9
TGTGCCACCAGTGCGGGACAGAACACTGAAGCTTTCTTT	CATSAGQNTEAFF	.	once	TRBJ1-1	TRBV24-1
TGCAGCGCTGAACGGGGGGAGACCCAGTACTTC	CSAERGETQYF	.	.	TRBJ2-5	TRBV29-1
TGCGCCAGCAGCCAAGAACGACTAAGGCCAGCGGGGGCCACAGATACGCAGTATTTT	CASSQERLRPAGATDTQYF	TRBD2	.	TRBJ2-3	TRBV4-1
TGCAGTGCTGGGGGGGCAGGGGGCAATCAGCCCCAGCATTTT	CSAGGAGGNQPQHF	.	.	TRBJ1-5	TRBV20-1
TGCGCCAGCAGCTCCGGGACAGCCGAAGAGACCCAGTACTTC	CASSSGTAEETQYF	TRBD1	once	TRBJ2-5	TRBV5-1
TGTGCCAGCAGTGAAGCGCTTCGTCGGGGGTTGACTGAAGCTTTCTTT	CASSEALRRGLTEAFF	.	.	TRBJ1-1	TRBV6-1
TGTGCCACAACGGGGGACAGGGGGTCTCGGGAGACCCAGTACTTC	CATTGDRGSRETQYF	TRBD1	.	TRBJ2-5	TRBV2
TGTGCCAGCAGCTCCCAACAGGAACCGGGACGGGGGCAGTATTTT	CASSSQQEPGRGQYF	.	.	TRBJ2-3	TRBV7-3
TGTGCCAGCAGGAGACCGGGACAGGGTTTCGCTGAAGCTTTCTTT	CASRRPGQGFAEAFF	TRBD1	once	TRBJ1-1	TRBV6-2/TRBV6-3
TGTGCCACCAGCACTACTTATGGCTACACCTTC	CATSTTYGYTF	.	.	TRBJ1-2	TRBV15
TGCAGTGCTAGAGGGGGGACTAATGAAAAACTGTTTTTT	CSARGGTNEKLFF	.	.	TRBJ1-4	TRBV20-1
TGCAGTGCCCTAGTCGCAGGACAAGAGACCCAGTACTTC	CSALVAGQETQYF	.	.	TRBJ2-5	TRBV20-1